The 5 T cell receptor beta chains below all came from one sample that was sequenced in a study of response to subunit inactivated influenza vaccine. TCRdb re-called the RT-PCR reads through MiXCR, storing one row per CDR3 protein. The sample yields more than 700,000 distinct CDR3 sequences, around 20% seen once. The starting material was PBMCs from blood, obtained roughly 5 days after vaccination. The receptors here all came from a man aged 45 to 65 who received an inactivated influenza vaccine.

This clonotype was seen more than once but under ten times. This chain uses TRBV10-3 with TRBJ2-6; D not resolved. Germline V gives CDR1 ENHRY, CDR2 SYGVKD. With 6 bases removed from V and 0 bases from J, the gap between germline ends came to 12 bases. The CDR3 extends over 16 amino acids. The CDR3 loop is CAISLSSGSGANVLTF. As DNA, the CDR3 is TGTGCCATCAGCCTGTCCAGTGGCTCTGGGGCCAACGTCCTGACTTTC.

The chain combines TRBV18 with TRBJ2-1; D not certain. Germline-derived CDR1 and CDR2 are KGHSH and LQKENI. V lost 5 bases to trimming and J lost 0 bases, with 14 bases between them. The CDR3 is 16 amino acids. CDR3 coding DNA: TGTGCCAGCTCAACCTTTTCAGGAAGCTCCTACAATGAGCAGTTCTTC. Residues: CASSTFSGSSYNEQFF.

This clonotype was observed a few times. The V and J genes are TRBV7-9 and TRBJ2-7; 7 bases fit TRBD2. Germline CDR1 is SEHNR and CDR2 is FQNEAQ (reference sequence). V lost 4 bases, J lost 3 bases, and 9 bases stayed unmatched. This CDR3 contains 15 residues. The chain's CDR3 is CASSWAGGRSYEQYF. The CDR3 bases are TGTGCCAGCAGCTGGGCGGGCGGGAGAAGCTACGAGCAGTACTTC.

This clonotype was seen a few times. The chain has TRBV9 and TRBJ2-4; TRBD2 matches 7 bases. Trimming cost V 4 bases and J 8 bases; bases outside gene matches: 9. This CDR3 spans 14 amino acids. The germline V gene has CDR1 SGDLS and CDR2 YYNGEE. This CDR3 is CASSSGGTPDIQYF. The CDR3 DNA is TGTGCCAGCAGCTCCGGGGGGACTCCGGACATTCAGTACTTC. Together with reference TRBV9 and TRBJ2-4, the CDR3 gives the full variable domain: DSGVTQTPKHLITATGQRVTLRCSPRSGDLSVYWYQQSLDQGLQFLIQYYNGEERAKGNILERFSAQQFPDLHSELNLSSLELGDSALYFCASSSGGTPDIQYFGAGTRLSVL.

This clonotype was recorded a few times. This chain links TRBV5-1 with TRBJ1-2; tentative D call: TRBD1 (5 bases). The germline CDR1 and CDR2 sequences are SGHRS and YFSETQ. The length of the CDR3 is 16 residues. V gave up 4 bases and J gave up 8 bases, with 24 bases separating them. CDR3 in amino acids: CASSPGHGGAAQGYTF. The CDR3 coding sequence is TGCGCCAGCAGCCCCGGGCATGGAGGGGCTGCCCAGGGCTACACCTTC.